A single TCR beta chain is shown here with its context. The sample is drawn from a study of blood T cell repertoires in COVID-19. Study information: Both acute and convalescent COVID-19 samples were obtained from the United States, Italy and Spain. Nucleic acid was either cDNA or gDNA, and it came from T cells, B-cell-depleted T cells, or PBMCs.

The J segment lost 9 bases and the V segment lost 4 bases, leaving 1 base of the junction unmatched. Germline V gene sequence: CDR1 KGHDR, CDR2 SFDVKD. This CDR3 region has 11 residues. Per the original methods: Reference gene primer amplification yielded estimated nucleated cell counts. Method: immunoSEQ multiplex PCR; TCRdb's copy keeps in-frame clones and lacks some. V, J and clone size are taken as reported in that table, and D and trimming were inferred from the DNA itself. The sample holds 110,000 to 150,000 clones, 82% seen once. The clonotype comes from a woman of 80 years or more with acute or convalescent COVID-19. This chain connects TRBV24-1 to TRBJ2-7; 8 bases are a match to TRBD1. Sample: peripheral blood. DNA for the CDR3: TGTGCCACCAGTGACGACAGGGGGCAGTACTTC. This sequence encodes CATSDDRGQYF.